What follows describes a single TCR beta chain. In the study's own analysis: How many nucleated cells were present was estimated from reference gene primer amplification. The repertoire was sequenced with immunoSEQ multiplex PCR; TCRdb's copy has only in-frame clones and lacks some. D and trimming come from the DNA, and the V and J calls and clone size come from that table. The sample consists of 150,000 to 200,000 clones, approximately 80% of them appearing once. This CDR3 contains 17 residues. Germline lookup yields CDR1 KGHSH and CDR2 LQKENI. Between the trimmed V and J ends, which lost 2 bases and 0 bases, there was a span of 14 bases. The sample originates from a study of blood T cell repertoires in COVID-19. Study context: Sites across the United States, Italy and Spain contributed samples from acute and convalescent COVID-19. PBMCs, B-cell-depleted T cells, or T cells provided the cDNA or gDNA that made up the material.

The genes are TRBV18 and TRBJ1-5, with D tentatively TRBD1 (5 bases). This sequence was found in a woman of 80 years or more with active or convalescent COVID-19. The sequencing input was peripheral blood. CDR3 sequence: CASSPGNRPYSNQPQHF. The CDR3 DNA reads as TGTGCCAGCTCACCAGGTAACAGGCCCTATAGCAATCAGCCCCAGCATTTT.